These 17 T cell receptor beta chains were sequenced from one sample in a study of blood T cells in healthy people across ages. PCR was performed a second time for about 7 to 12 cycles using a sample-barcoded 5' primer and a J-beta primer mix. From the 5' RACE reads, TCRdb called clonotypes with MiXCR, one entry per CDR3 protein. The table shows approximately 800,000 distinct CDR3 sequences, with less than 70% occurring only once. The specimen was blood. The receptors shown here come from an elderly man in good health.

The CDR3 spells CASSPGAEPYEQYF. CDR3 coding DNA: TGTGCCAGCAGCCCAGGGGCAGAGCCCTACGAGCAGTACTTC. The chain carries TRBV9 and TRBJ2-7; D might be TRBD1 (6 bases). Trimming left V 4 bases short and J 2 bases short, with 13 bases between. The CDR3 contains 14 residues. Per the germline V gene, CDR1 is SGDLS and CDR2 is YYNGEE. The entire variable domain, with the rest obtained from reference TRBV9 and TRBJ2-7, is as follows: DSGVTQTPKHLITATGQRVTLRCSPRSGDLSVYWYQQSLDQGLQFLIQYYNGEERAKGNILERFSAQQFPDLHSELNLSSLELGDSALYFCASSPGAEPYEQYFGPGTRLTVT.

The chain recombines TRBV29-1 with TRBJ2-1; possibly TRBD1 for D (5 bases). Per the germline V gene, CDR1 is SQVTM and CDR2 is ANQGSEA. Between the trimmed V and J ends, which lost 5 bases and 5 bases, there was a span of 13 bases. This CDR3 spans 13 amino acids. The CDR3 DNA follows: TGCAGCGTTAAGGAAACAGGCCACAATGAGCAGTTCTTC. Translation gives CSVKETGHNEQFF.

The chain joins TRBV7-3 to TRBJ2-1; D is ambiguous. V was shortened by 5 bases and J by 7 bases, with 12 bases between the two germline ends. The CDR3 extends over 13 amino acids. CDR1 and CDR2 (germline): SGHTA, FQGTGA. The CDR3 DNA reads TGTGCCAGCAGCCTGATGACTGTTAATGAGCAGTTCTTC. Its translation: CASSLMTVNEQFF. Looking up the rest from reference TRBV7-3 and TRBJ2-1 gives the full variable domain: GAGVSQTPSNKVTEKGKYVELRCDPISGHTALYWYRQSLGQGPEFLIYFQGTGAADDSGLPNDRFFAVRPEGSVSTLKIQRTERGDSAVYLCASSLMTVNEQFFGPGTRLTVL.

The chain has TRBV7-9 and TRBJ2-1; D not resolved. This CDR3 is 12 amino acids long. The V end lost 5 bases, the J end lost 9 bases, and 11 bases lay between the germline ends. The germline CDR1 and CDR2 sequences are SEHNR and FQNEAQ (reference sequence). The CDR3 loop is CASSRYGVEQFF. CDR3 sequence (DNA): TGTGCCAGCAGCCGATATGGTGTTGAGCAGTTCTTC.

Worth noting for this clonotype: A junction boundary mismatches the germline segment, possibly from a read error. The chain is built from TRBV10-1 and TRBJ1-4; D is uncertain. The V gene's germline CDR1 is WNHNN and CDR2 SYGVQD (reference sequence). CDR3 size: 13 residues. The CDR3 protein is CASSDPGKEKLFF. CDR3 coding DNA: TGCGCCAGCAGTGACCCCGGGAAGGAAAAGCTGTTTTTT.

The chain has TRBV5-1 and TRBJ2-4; TRBD2 might be the D (5 bases). The DNA end is more similar to TRBJ2-7, so the J call may be wrong. Germline loops: CDR1 SGHRS, CDR2 YFSETQ. This CDR3 comprises 13 residues. CDR3: CASSSAGSYEQYF. CDR3 nucleotides: TGCGCCAGCAGCTCGGCGGGTTCCTACGAGCAGTACTTC.

The rearrangement links TRBV14 to TRBJ2-5; D remains unclear. CDR1 SGHDN and CDR2 FVKESK come from the germline V gene. CDR3 length: 13 amino acids. V was trimmed by 2 bases and J by 12 bases, leaving 16 bases between them. The CDR3 protein is CASSQNHGDFEYF. The DNA for the CDR3 is TGTGCCAGCAGCCAAAATCACGGCGACTTTGAGTACTTC.

For this clonotype: Compared with germline, one end of the junction differs, possibly owing to a read error. J is TRBJ2-3 and V is TRBV11-2; 7 nucleotides match TRBD2. The CDR3 loop spans 15 amino acids. Per germline, CDR1 SGHAT and CDR2 FQNNGV. DNA for the CDR3: TGTGTCAGCAGCTCGGGACTACACAGCACAGATACGCAGTATTTT. Translation gives CVSSSGLHSTDTQYF.

J is TRBJ2-7 and V is TRBV7-2; D not certain. Germline-derived CDR1 and CDR2 are SGHTA and FQGNSA. The CDR3 contains 16 residues. Trimming took off 2 bases at V and 0 bases at J, with 14 bases between the two ends. DNA for the CDR3: TGTGCCAGCAGCTTATCCCCCTCCTCCCTCTCCTACGAGCAGTACTTC. This sequence encodes CASSLSPSSLSYEQYF.

The V gene is TRBV29-1, the J gene TRBJ1-2; D perhaps matches TRBD1 (5 bases). CDR3 size: 16 residues. V dropped 0 bases and J dropped 5 bases, with 19 bases sitting between them. Germline V gives CDR1 SQVTM, CDR2 ANQGSEA. DNA of the CDR3: TGCAGCGTTGAAGAAGGGGAAGGTGGAGGGAAGTATGGCTACACCTTC. This encodes CSVEEGEGGGKYGYTF. Together with reference TRBV29-1 and TRBJ1-2, the CDR3 gives the full variable domain: SAVISQKPSRDICQRGTSLTIQCQVDSQVTMMFWYRQQPGQSLTLIATANQGSEATYESGFVIDKFPISRPNLTFSTLTVSNMSPEDSSIYLCSVEEGEGGGKYGYTFGSGTRLTVV.

This chain joins TRBV19 and TRBJ2-1; 10 positions agree with TRBD1. The CDR3 contains 15 residues. Germline CDR1 and CDR2: LNHDA and SQIVND (reference sequence). V trimming: 4 bases; J trimming: 13 bases; junction bases outside the gene matches: 13. CDR3 sequence reads: CASSTWTGGAQTQFF. In DNA, the CDR3 is TGTGCCAGTAGTACCTGGACAGGGGGTGCGCAGACCCAGTTCTTC.

This clonotype was recorded once. The chain uses TRBV5-8 and TRBJ2-1; possible D gene TRBD2, 5 bases. The J call may be wrong; the DNA end is better matched by TRBJ2-7. This CDR3 spans 15 amino acids. The germline V gene encodes CDR1 SGHTS and CDR2 YDEGEE. CDR3 nucleotide sequence: TGTGCCAGCAGCTTGGGGGAGAGCTCCTACAATGAGCAGTACTTC. It yields the protein CASSLGESSYNEQYF.

This clonotype was seen just once. The chain couples TRBV27 to TRBJ2-3, with 9 bases fitting TRBD2. Trimming cost V 3 bases and J 1 base; bases outside gene matches: 5. Germline lookup yields CDR1 MNHEY and CDR2 SMNVEV (reference sequence). CDR3 size: 16 residues. DNA of the CDR3: TGTGCCAGCAGTTTCTCCAAGCGGGAGGGCACAGATACGCAGTATTTT. Amino acid sequence: CASSFSKREGTDTQYF.

The chain combines TRBV20-1 with TRBJ2-3; the match to TRBD1 covers 7 bases. Germline V gene data show CDR1 as DFQATT and CDR2 as SNEGSKA (reference sequence). The trim removed 6 bases at V and 6 bases at J, leaving 9 bases unmatched. The CDR3 extends over 13 amino acids. The CDR3 loop is CSALAGGWDTQYF. DNA of the CDR3: TGCAGTGCATTGGCAGGGGGTTGGGATACGCAGTATTTT.

This clonotype was counted a few times. The CDR3 DNA reads TGTGCCACCAGCAGAGATCTTGTCACTAGCTCCTACGAGCAGTACTTC. It specifies CATSRDLVTSSYEQYF. The rearrangement links TRBV15 to TRBJ2-7; D might be TRBD2 (5 bases). Germline-derived CDR1 and CDR2 are LNHNV and YYDKDF (reference sequence). The germline V and J ends were trimmed by 0 bases and 0 bases, with 12 bases remaining between them. The CDR3 consists of 16 residues.

This rearrangement joins TRBV29-1 to TRBJ2-3; 9 positions match TRBD2. The CDR3 has 13 residues. Per the germline V gene, CDR1 is SQVTM and CDR2 is ANQGSEA. Trimming at V came to 8 bases and at J to 5 bases, leaving 8 bases not matched to a gene. CDR3 sequence reads: CSFRGGRGDTQYF. For the CDR3, the DNA is TGCAGCTTTAGGGGCGGGAGGGGAGATACGCAGTATTTT.

This chain joins TRBV3-1 and TRBJ2-4; D unclear. The DNA end lines up better with TRBJ2-5; the J call may be wrong. CDR3 length: 12 residues. The germline V gene encodes CDR1 LGHDT and CDR2 YNNKEL (reference sequence). For the CDR3, the DNA is TGTGCCAGCAGCCAAGATGGTCAGACCCAGTACTTC. This gives the protein CASSQDGQTQYF.